This TCR beta chain was observed in a study of shared clonotypes between healthy human individuals. Study in general: CD8 memory received one plate per donor, CD8 naive two, CD4 memory three and CD4 naive three.

Findings and limits, study-wide: Larger estimated richness was generally recorded for naive subsets relative to memory subsets.

Concerning this clone: Its antigen is as yet unknown.

Only in-frame clones appear in the TCRdb table, and some are missing; sequencing was by immunoSEQ multiplex PCR. The sample carries millions of clones, approximately 93% recorded once. All donors were Caucasian adults living in Nashville, Tennessee. Material for sequencing was naive CD4+ T cells from PBMCs. The subset was: CD45RA+ positively selected. This receptor was taken from a man aged 18 to 29 in good health. Some clones in this sample may be carry-over from other donors' samples.

CDR3 DNA sequence: TGTGCCAGCTCACCACCGTACAGGACTAGCGGGAGGGTATCCTACGAGCAGTACTTC. This gives the protein CASSPPYRTSGRVSYEQYF. The J gene is TRBJ2-7, the V gene TRBV18; 15 bases fit TRBD2. With 0 bases clipped from V and 1 base from J, the junction kept 7 bases outside the gene matches. The CDR3 loop spans 19 amino acids. Per the germline V gene, CDR1 is KGHSH and CDR2 is LQKENI.